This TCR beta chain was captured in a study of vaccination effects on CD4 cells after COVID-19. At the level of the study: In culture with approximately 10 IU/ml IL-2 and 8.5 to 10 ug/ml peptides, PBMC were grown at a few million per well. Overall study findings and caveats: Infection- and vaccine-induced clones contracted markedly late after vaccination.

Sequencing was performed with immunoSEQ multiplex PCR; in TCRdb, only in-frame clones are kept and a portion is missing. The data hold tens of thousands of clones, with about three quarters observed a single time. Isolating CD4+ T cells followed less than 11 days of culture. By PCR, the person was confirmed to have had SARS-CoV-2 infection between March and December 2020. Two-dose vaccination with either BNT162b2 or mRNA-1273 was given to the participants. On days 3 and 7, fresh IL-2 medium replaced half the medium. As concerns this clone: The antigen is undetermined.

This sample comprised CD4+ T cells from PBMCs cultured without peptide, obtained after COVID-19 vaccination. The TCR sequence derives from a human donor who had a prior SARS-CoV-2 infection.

The CDR3, as DNA: TGTGCCAGCAGCTTAGGGGACAGCACCGGGGAGCTGTTTTTT. As protein: CASSLGDSTGELFF. The gene calls are TRBV11-3 and TRBJ2-2, with 7 nucleotides matching TRBD1. The germline V gene has CDR1 SGHNT and CDR2 YENEEA. There are 14 residues in the CDR3. V shed 1 base and J 4 bases; nucleotides not matched to a gene: 0.